These T cell receptor beta chains were read from a single sample in a study of T cells in Graves' hyperthyroidism and ophthalmopathy. MiXCR, run by TCRdb on the multiplex PCR reads, gives a single entry per CDR3 protein. Of around 240,000 distinct CDR3 sequences detected, about 15% appear once; the ten largest clones hold more than 25%. Sequenced sample: blood. These receptors were taken from a woman aged 18-29 years with Graves' ophthalmopathy. Both conserved end residues are part of each CDR3. The D gene is left open where the match is weak. A clone size is listed for some rows: how often the clone was seen (once, few, many), or a class if it is expanded.

V gene: TRBV29-1
J gene: TRBJ2-7
clone size: NA
D gene: TRBD2
CDR3 DNA: TGCAGCGTCTGTTTGATCGGGACTAGCGGGAGGCTCTACGAGCAGTACTTC
CDR3 protein: CSVCLIGTSGRLYEQYF

V gene: TRBV5-1
J gene: TRBJ1-1
clone size: many
D gene: NA
CDR3 DNA: TGCGCCAGTCGAACATCCATGAACACTGAAGCTTTCTTT
CDR3 protein: CASRTSMNTEAFF

V gene: TRBV10-3
J gene: TRBJ1-2
clone size: many
D gene: TRBD1
CDR3 DNA: TGTGCCATCAGTGAGGGGACAGTCTATGGCTACACCTTC
CDR3 protein: CAISEGTVYGYTF

V gene: TRBV30
J gene: TRBJ1-6
clone size: many
D gene: NA
CDR3 DNA: TGTGCCTGGACTAAAGACCGGCTGGGGAAGGCCCTCCACTTT
CDR3 protein: CAWTKDRLGKALHF

V gene: TRBV28
J gene: TRBJ2-1
clone size: NA
D gene: TRBD2
CDR3 DNA: TGTGCCAGCAGTTTATGGACTAGCGGGAGCGGCTACAATGAGCAGTTCTTC
CDR3 protein: CASSLWTSGSGYNEQFF

V gene: TRBV5-1
J gene: TRBJ2-5
clone size: many
D gene: TRBD2
CDR3 DNA: TGCGCCAGCAGCTTATGGCGGGAGTCAGAGACCCAGTACTTC
CDR3 protein: CASSLWRESETQYF

V gene: TRBV7-2
J gene: TRBJ1-1
clone size: many
D gene: NA
CDR3 DNA: TGTGCCAGCAGCTTAGTTTACGTTAAGAACACTGAAGCTTTCTTT
CDR3 protein: CASSLVYVKNTEAFF

V gene: TRBV6-2/TRBV6-3
J gene: TRBJ1-2
clone size: many
D gene: NA
CDR3 DNA: TGTGCCAGCAGAATCACAGGGAGCGGCTACACCTTC
CDR3 protein: CASRITGSGYTF

V gene: TRBV24-1
J gene: TRBJ2-3
clone size: many
D gene: NA
CDR3 DNA: TGTGCCACCAGCGGGGATTACGCAGATACGCAGTATTTT
CDR3 protein: CATSGDYADTQYF

V gene: TRBV10-3
J gene: TRBJ2-1
clone size: NA
D gene: TRBD2
CDR3 DNA: TGTGCCATCAGTGAGTCGACTAGCGGGACGGTTGAGCAGTTCTTC
CDR3 protein: CAISESTSGTVEQFF

V gene: TRBV6-1
J gene: TRBJ1-3
clone size: many
D gene: NA
CDR3 DNA: TGTGCCAGCAGTTACACGGGCGGAAACACCATATATTTT
CDR3 protein: CASSYTGGNTIYF

V gene: TRBV6-5
J gene: TRBJ1-1
clone size: NA
D gene: TRBD1
CDR3 DNA: TGTGCCAGCAGTTACTCCCTCGACAGGGGTAAAGGGGGGACTGAAGCTTTCTTT
CDR3 protein: CASSYSLDRGKGGTEAFF

V gene: TRBV2
J gene: TRBJ1-1
clone size: many
D gene: NA
CDR3 DNA: TGTGCCAGCAGGCGGACACTGAACACTGAAGCTTTCTTT
CDR3 protein: CASRRTLNTEAFF

V gene: TRBV6-1
J gene: TRBJ1-2
clone size: many
D gene: NA
CDR3 DNA: TGTGCCAGCAGTTCCGGACAGCTTGGCTACACCTTC
CDR3 protein: CASSSGQLGYTF

V gene: TRBV12-3/TRBV12-4
J gene: TRBJ1-1
clone size: many
D gene: NA
CDR3 DNA: TGTGCCAGCAGTTTCTCGTTCGGGGGCACTGAAGCTTTCTTT
CDR3 protein: CASSFSFGGTEAFF

V gene: TRBV13
J gene: TRBJ2-1
clone size: many
D gene: TRBD2
CDR3 DNA: TGTGCCAGCAGCTGGCGTTTGACGGGAGGGCCTCATGAGCAGTTCTTC
CDR3 protein: CASSWRLTGGPHEQFF

V gene: TRBV11-3
J gene: TRBJ1-4
clone size: many
D gene: NA
CDR3 DNA: TGTGCCAGCAGCCGCGGAGGCATCGCTGAAAAACTGTTTTTT
CDR3 protein: CASSRGGIAEKLFF

V gene: TRBV28
J gene: TRBJ1-3
clone size: many
D gene: NA
CDR3 DNA: TGTGCCAGCAGTCCTGTGGTTGGAAACACCATATATTTT
CDR3 protein: CASSPVVGNTIYF

V gene: TRBV20-1
J gene: TRBJ2-1
clone size: many
D gene: NA
CDR3 DNA: TGCAGTGCTAGTTCAGGGCTAGCGTCTTCCTACAATGAGCAGTTCTTC
CDR3 protein: CSASSGLASSYNEQFF

V gene: TRBV19
J gene: TRBJ2-1
clone size: NA
D gene: TRBD2
CDR3 DNA: TGTGCCAGTAGTGTGGGTCGCCTAGCGGGAGGAACCTACAATGAGCAGTTCTTC
CDR3 protein: CASSVGRLAGGTYNEQFF